This T cell receptor beta chain was sequenced for a study of PD-1 blockade in classical Hodgkin lymphoma. The overall study: Patients were infused with nivolumab 3 mg/kg every 2 weeks. Study-level findings and limits: Newly diagnosed patients were reported to exhibit reduced baseline TCR diversity relative to healthy donors. A significant rise in TCR diversity by C4D1 was seen for CD4+ but not CD8+ cells.

Concerning this clone: The antigen is unknown.

The CDR3 sequence is 14 residues long. Germline CDR1 and CDR2: MNHEY and SVGAGI. V was clipped by 10 bases and J by 2 bases; unmatched bases: 7. TCRdb keeps only in-frame clones here, not all; method: immunoSEQ multiplex PCR. The sample records more than 7,500 clones, approximately 90% being singletons. Time point: cycle 4 day 1 (C4D1), after 6 weeks of nivolumab. Patients all relapsed after autologous stem cell transplantation, and there was variation in brentuximab vedotin exposure. Complete response, partial response or progressive disease constituted the best responses recorded. The chain carries TRBV6-5 and TRBJ2-1; 8 nucleotides agree with TRBD2. This sequence originates from a human donor with classical Hodgkin lymphoma. The sample consisted of peripheral blood mononuclear cells (PBMCs), taken before the fourth cycle of nivolumab. The CDR3 nucleotides read TGTGCCACCCACCCGGGGGGGGCCTACAATGAGCAGTTCTTC. Its translation: CATHPGGAYNEQFF.